This T cell receptor (beta chain) appears in the sequencing data of a study of graft-versus-host responses after intestinal transplantation. The protocol was immunoSEQ multiplex PCR, while the TCRdb copy is restricted to in-frame clones and leaves out a portion. The sample contains some 92,000 clones, 92% of which appear only once. Turning to this clone: Its antigen remains unknown.

Regarding the study as a whole: GvH clones occurred in recipient marrow; some first appeared in ileum or blood. Peak circulating GvH clone levels tracked with early post-transplant HvG declines.

Trimming removed 5 bases at V and 6 bases at J, with 25 bases between. The CDR3 extends over 16 amino acids. Per the germline V gene, CDR1 is GTSNPN and CDR2 is SVGIG (reference sequence). This TCR derives from a human donor who received an intestinal transplant. This chain connects TRBV30 to TRBJ1-2; TRBD1 is a possible D gene (5 bases). The source was unstimulated CD4+ T cells sorted from spleen or lymph node cells, collected before intestinal transplant. CDR3 DNA: TGTGCCTGGCAGGGCCCCACACAGTTAAGGGGAGATGGCTACACCTTC. It yields the protein CAWQGPTQLRGDGYTF.